Sequencing of this T cell receptor beta chain was carried out in a study of OX40 agonist ivuxolimab in advanced cancers. Study in general: Cohort: 80% to 85% men, mean age approximately 66, aged about 20 to 90.

The CDR3 totals 15 residues. The germline gives CDR1 SGDLS, CDR2 YYNGEE. The germline V and J ends were trimmed by 0 bases and 1 base, with 9 bases remaining between them. Only in-frame clones appear in the TCRdb table, and some are missing; sequencing was by immunoSEQ multiplex PCR. In the table there are tens of thousands of clones, about 73% of which are singletons. V gene TRBV9 combines with J gene TRBJ2-3; D call uncertain. The sequence was collected from an adult with an advanced solid tumor such as melanoma, head and neck, liver or kidney cancer. The sequencing used CD4+ or CD8+ T cells sorted from blood, collected in a trial of the OX40 agonist ivuxolimab. CDR3: CASSVGLVGTDTQYF. CDR3 coding DNA: TGTGCCAGCAGCGTAGGCCTTGTGGGCACAGATACGCAGTATTTT.